These 6 T cell receptor beta chains came from one sample sequenced in a study of tumor and adjacent non-tumor tissue in lung cancer. Three rounds of nested PCR, following a modified ARM-PCR protocol, produced the TCRbeta library. TCRdb called the multiplex PCR reads again in MiXCR, with one record for every CDR3 protein. The sample lists 100,000 or so distinct CDR3 sequences, approximately 60% occurring once. RNA was extracted from bulk tissue without any cell sorting. The normal lung tissue was taken more than 3 cm from the tumor edge. Sequencing input: distant non-tumor lung tissue. The origin of the receptors is a man aged 25-45 years with non-small cell lung cancer.

Comments on this clonotype: The junction departs from the called germline gene at one end, perhaps through a read error. The chain couples TRBV4-3 to TRBJ2-3, with D possibly being TRBD2 (5 bases). CDR1 and CDR2 (germline): LGHNA, YSLEER. The CDR3 is 15 amino acids. CDR3 sequence: CPSSPSEGRTDTQYF. The CDR3, as DNA: TGCCCCAGCAGCCCAAGCGAGGGCCGCACAGATACGCAGTATTTT.

This clonotype has just one count. This may come from a read error, since a much larger clone is one base off. The chain uses TRBV24-1 and TRBJ2-3; D possibly matches TRBD1 or TRBD2 (5 bases each). Germline-derived CDR1 and CDR2 are KGHDR and SFDVKD. The CDR3 totals 14 residues. CDR3 in DNA: TGTGCCACCAGTGATTTGCGGGGCACAGATACGCACTATTTT. Protein: CATSDLRGTDTHYF.

This clonotype was seen a few times. This may be a read error, as it is one base from a much larger clone. The V and J genes are TRBV20-1 and TRBJ1-2, with D maybe TRBD1 (5 bases). V lost 6 bases and J lost 5, with 28 bases in between. Germline lookup yields CDR1 DFQATT and CDR2 SNEGSKA (reference sequence). This CDR3 is built from 17 residues. CDR3 DNA: TGCAGTGCCAAAACCGATTCGGGGACGACCGTACATTATGGCTACACCTTC. It codes for CSAKTDSGTTVHYGYTF.

This clonotype was recorded only once. An end of the junction does not agree with germline; a read error may underlie this. The chain employs TRBV11-2 and TRBJ2-7; D may be TRBD1 or TRBD2 (5 bases each). The CDR3 loop spans 15 amino acids. Germline CDR1 SGHAT, CDR2 FQNNGV. Here the CDR3 reads CASSSVRDRHYERYF. CDR3 nucleotides: TGTGCCAGCAGCTCAGTCCGGGACCGCCACTACGAGCGGTACTTC.

In the case of this clonotype: One junction end disagrees with the germline gene, perhaps due to a read error. The chain couples TRBV10-2 to TRBJ1-6; D unclear. This CDR3 contains 13 residues. The germline gives CDR1 WSHSY, CDR2 SAAADI. CDR3 nucleotides: TGCGCCAGCAGTGAACATGGTAATTCACCCCTCCAGTTT. Amino acid sequence: CASSEHGNSPLQF.

This clonotype was counted a few times. A much more abundant neighbour one base away suggests this may be a read error. The chain combines TRBV20-1 with TRBJ2-1; unclear D gene. Per germline, CDR1 DFQATT and CDR2 SNEGSKA (reference sequence). The CDR3 sequence is 14 residues long. The CDR3 region is CSAREAGSYNKQFF. CDR3 bases: TGCAGTGCTAGAGAGGCCGGCTCCTACAATAAGCAGTTCTTC.